This entry lists 15 T cell receptor beta chains sequenced from one sample in a study of blood T cell repertoires in COVID-19. Some clones are missing from TCRdb's copy, which holds only in-frame ones; the method was immunoSEQ multiplex PCR. The sample includes over 110,000 clones, 65% to 80% of them seen just once. Material: peripheral blood. The receptors shown here come from a woman aged 55-70 years with acute or convalescent COVID-19.

The chain joins TRBV6-6 to TRBJ1-2; a possible D gene is TRBD1 (5 bases). The V end was cut by 7 bases, the J end by 7 bases, with 19 bases between. Germline V gene lookup returns CDR1 MNHNY and CDR2 SVGAGI (reference sequence). CDR3 length: 14 residues. CDR3 residues: CASTASKGVSGYTF. In DNA, the CDR3 is TGTGCCAGCACCGCATCGAAAGGGGTGTCTGGCTACACCTTC.

The table lists this clone with a count of one. The chain carries TRBV7-9 and TRBJ1-2; 7 positions agree with TRBD1. This CDR3 region has 15 residues. V was pared by 5 bases and J by 2 bases, with 8 bases of the junction left unmatched. The V gene's germline CDR1 is SEHNR and CDR2 FQNEAQ (reference sequence). CDR3 sequence: CASSPWDSSNYGYTF. CDR3 sequence (DNA): TGTGCCAGCAGCCCCTGGGACAGTTCCAACTATGGCTACACCTTC.

The chain has TRBV13 and TRBJ2-3; TRBD2 is a possible D gene (6 bases). Trimming removed 4 bases at V and 2 bases at J, with 22 bases between. The CDR3 is 18 amino acids. Germline V gives CDR1 PRHDT, CDR2 FYEKMQ (reference sequence). For the CDR3, the DNA is TGTGCCAGCAGCTCATGGACTACCTACTCCGGTCACACAGATACGCAGTATTTT. Its translation is CASSSWTTYSGHTDTQYF.

The chain joins TRBV30 to TRBJ1-2; 8 positions match TRBD1. Germline assignment: CDR1 GTSNPN and CDR2 SVGIG (reference sequence). Unmatched junction bases numbered 6, after V lost 4 bases and J lost 5 bases. The CDR3 has 13 amino acids. The CDR3 coding sequence is TGTGCCTGGACCCCGGACAGGGTTTATGGCTACACCTTC. Translating it yields CAWTPDRVYGYTF.

V gene TRBV5-1 combines with J gene TRBJ2-7, with D unresolved. The germline V gene encodes CDR1 SGHRS and CDR2 YFSETQ. The CDR3 length is 14 residues. V was trimmed by 5 bases and J by 1 base, leaving 13 bases between them. The CDR3 spells CASSSSPVSYEQYF. CDR3 bases: TGCGCCAGCAGTTCAAGCCCGGTTTCCTACGAGCAGTACTTC.

The chain joins TRBV11-2 to TRBJ2-2; D perhaps matches TRBD1 (7 bases). This CDR3 is built from 15 residues. Germline loops: CDR1 SGHAT, CDR2 FQNNGV. Trimming stripped 2 bases from V and 4 bases from J, with 11 bases between. CDR3 in amino acids: CASSLRQGGTGELFF. CDR3 DNA: TGTGCCAGCAGCTTAAGACAGGGAGGCACCGGGGAGCTGTTTTTT.

This sequence joins TRBV5-1 and TRBJ2-1; 8 nucleotides align to TRBD2. V shed 0 bases, J shed 6 bases, and the junction held 5 bases outside the gene matches. This CDR3 spans 15 amino acids. Germline CDR1 is SGHRS and CDR2 is YFSETQ. For the CDR3, the DNA is TGCGCCAGCAGCTTGGAAGGACTAGCAGTCAATGAGCAGTTCTTC. As protein: CASSLEGLAVNEQFF.

This chain uses TRBV12-3 or TRBV12-4 with TRBJ2-1; tentative D call: TRBD2 (5 bases). There are 13 residues in the CDR3. V lost 6 bases, J lost 5 bases, and 11 bases lay in between. The DNA for the CDR3 is TGTGCCAGCAGACCCGGGAAAAACAATGAGCAGTTCTTC. This translates into CASRPGKNNEQFF.

The rearrangement links TRBV6-5 to TRBJ2-7, with D possibly matching TRBD2 (5 bases). V was cut by 5 bases and J by 2 bases, with 13 bases left in between. This CDR3 contains 14 residues. Germline V gene lookup returns CDR1 MNHEY and CDR2 SVGAGI. CDR3 in amino acids: CASSTGLGPYEQYF. The DNA of the CDR3 is TGTGCCAGCAGTACCGGACTTGGACCCTACGAGCAGTACTTC.

J is TRBJ1-4 and V is TRBV28, with TRBD1 matching 11 bases. V was clipped by 6 bases and J by 3 bases; unmatched bases: 9. The CDR3 totals 17 residues. From germline, CDR1 is MDHEN and CDR2 SYDVKM. CDR3 residues: CASSLPGTGGSNEKLFF. The CDR3 DNA follows: TGTGCCAGCAGCCTTCCCGGGACAGGGGGTTCTAATGAAAAACTGTTTTTT. The complete variable domain, with remaining parts taken from reference TRBV28 and TRBJ1-4, reads DVKVTQSSRYLVKRTGEKVFLECVQDMDHENMFWYRQDPGLGLRLIYFSYDVKMKEKGDIPEGYSVSREKKERFSLILESASTNQTSMYLCASSLPGTGGSNEKLFFGSGTQLSVL.

The chain combines TRBV7-9 with TRBJ1-1; TRBD1 agrees at 9 bases. J was trimmed by 6 bases and V by 5 bases; bases with no gene match: 10. In germline, CDR1 is SEHNR, CDR2 FQNEAQ (reference sequence). This CDR3 spans 15 amino acids. CDR3 nucleotide sequence: TGTGCCAGCAGCAAGGTGGGACAGGGCCGGTCTGAAGCTTTCTTT. Amino acid sequence: CASSKVGQGRSEAFF.

V gene TRBV5-4 combines with J gene TRBJ1-4, with no clear D. CDR3 size: 14 residues. Germline CDR1 SGHNT, CDR2 YYREEE (reference sequence). The ends were cut back, 5 bases at V and 7 bases at J, with 15 bases in the middle. CDR3 in amino acids: CASSPAMSGEKLFF. CDR3 coding DNA: TGTGCCAGCAGTCCTGCCATGAGCGGTGAAAAACTGTTTTTT.

The CDR3 DNA sequence: TGCGCCAGCAGCCAAGCGCGGGATGGCTATGGCTACACCTTC. Its protein product is CASSQARDGYGYTF. This chain joins TRBV4-1 and TRBJ1-2; no definite D call. From germline, CDR1 is MGHRA and CDR2 YSYEKL. V was clipped by 1 base and J by 4 bases, with 10 bases between them. The CDR3 is made up of 14 amino acids.

The rearrangement joins TRBV7-9 to TRBJ2-1, with 7 positions matching TRBD2. Trimming cost V 2 bases and J 5 bases; bases outside gene matches: 3. The CDR3 contains 14 residues. Germline-derived CDR1 and CDR2 are SEHNR and FQNEAQ (reference sequence). CDR3 region: CASSLTAGHNEQFF. The CDR3 DNA reads as TGTGCCAGCAGCTTAACAGCGGGGCACAATGAGCAGTTCTTC.

The V call is TRBV19, the J call TRBJ2-2; the D is unclear. The CDR3 sequence is 16 residues long. V lost 8 bases to trimming and J lost 5 bases, with 21 bases between them. CDR1 is LNHDA, CDR2 SQIVND, per germline (reference sequence). The CDR3 DNA sequence: TGTGCCAGTCAACCCTCAGAATTATTGATAACCGGGGAGCTGTTTTTT. Its protein product is CASQPSELLITGELFF.